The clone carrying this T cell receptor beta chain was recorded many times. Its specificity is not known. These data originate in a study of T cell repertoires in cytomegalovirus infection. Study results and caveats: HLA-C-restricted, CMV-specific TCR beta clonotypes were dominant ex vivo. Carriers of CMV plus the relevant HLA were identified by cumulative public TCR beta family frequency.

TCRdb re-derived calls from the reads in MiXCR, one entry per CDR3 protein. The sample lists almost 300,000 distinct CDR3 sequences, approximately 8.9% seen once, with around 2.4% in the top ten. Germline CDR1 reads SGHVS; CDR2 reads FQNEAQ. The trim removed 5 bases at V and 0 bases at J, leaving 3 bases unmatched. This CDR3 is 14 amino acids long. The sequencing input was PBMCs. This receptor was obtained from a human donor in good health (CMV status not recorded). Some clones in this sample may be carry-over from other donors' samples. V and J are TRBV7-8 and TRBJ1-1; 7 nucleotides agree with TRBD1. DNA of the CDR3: TGTGCCAGCAGCGCGACAGGGCTGAACACTGAAGCTTTCTTT. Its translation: CASSATGLNTEAFF.